One and the same sample provided the 20 T cell receptor beta chains below, sequenced in a study of cytomegalovirus exposure and HLA in healthy donors. Primers for the PCR totalled 60 Vbeta and 13 Jbeta. TCRdb keeps only in-frame clones here, not all; method: immunoSEQ multiplex PCR. The table lists under 150,000 clones, 65% to 80% of them singletons, with approximately 1.5% in the top ten. Sequenced: PBMCs. The source of these receptors is a woman aged 18-35 years in good health and CMV-seronegative.

To note about this clone: Other nucleotide sequences in the sample specify the same CDR3. The chain employs TRBV18 and TRBJ2-5, with D unclear. Trimming took off 2 bases at V and 4 bases at J, with 5 bases between the two ends. This CDR3 has 12 residues. Germline CDR1 and CDR2: KGHSH and LQKENI. DNA for the CDR3: TGTGCCAGCTCACCATCCCGAGAGACCCAGTACTTC. Translating gives CASSPSRETQYF.

This sequence joins TRBV27 and TRBJ2-3; 8 nucleotides match TRBD2. The CDR3 covers 13 residues. V lost 6 bases, J lost 4 bases, and 3 bases stayed unmatched. CDR1 and CDR2 from the germline V gene are MNHEY and SMNVEV (reference sequence). The CDR3 bases are TGTGCCAGCAGGGGAGCGGGAGCAGATACGCAGTATTTT. Protein sequence: CASRGAGADTQYF.

This clone was counted between two and nine times. DNA of the CDR3: TGTGCCAGCTACGGTAGCGGTCTGGAAGAGACCCAGTACTTC. This gives the protein CASYGSGLEETQYF. The rearrangement uses TRBV6-1 and TRBJ2-5; D is possibly TRBD2 (6 bases). Germline values: CDR1 MNHNS, CDR2 SASEGT. Trimming pared 8 bases from V and 3 bases from J, leaving 16 bases between. This CDR3 region has 14 residues.

This chain connects TRBV19 to TRBJ1-1, with D unclear. Trimming cost V 7 bases and J 0 bases, with 12 bases left between them. Germline CDR1 is LNHDA and CDR2 is SQIVND (reference sequence). The CDR3 totals 14 residues. CDR3 amino acids: CASTLGLMNTEAFF. The CDR3 DNA reads TGTGCCAGTACCCTAGGACTGATGAACACTGAAGCTTTCTTT. The full variable domain, completed using reference TRBV19 and TRBJ1-1, is DGGITQSPKYLFRKEGQNVTLSCEQNLNHDAMYWYRQDPGQGLRLIYYSQIVNDFQKGDIAEGYSVSREKKESFPLTVTSAQKNPTAFYLCASTLGLMNTEAFFGQGTRLTVV.

The chain has TRBV14 and TRBJ2-1; TRBD2 matches 9 bases. Unmatched junction bases numbered 5, after V lost 5 bases and J lost 0 bases. Germline V gene lookup returns CDR1 SGHDN and CDR2 FVKESK. CDR3 length equals 16 residues. The CDR3 bases are TGTGCCAGCAGCTCCTATAGCGGGAGCTCCTACAATGAGCAGTTCTTC. Residues: CASSSYSGSSYNEQFF.

The chain joins TRBV11-3 to TRBJ1-1, with 9 bases identical to TRBD1. Germline assignment: CDR1 SGHNT and CDR2 YENEEA. The V and J ends lost 5 bases and 4 bases, in that order; junction bases with no gene match: 8. The CDR3 runs 15 residues. CDR3 residues: CASSLRTGDSTEAFF. The CDR3 DNA sequence: TGTGCCAGCAGCCTTAGGACAGGGGACAGCACTGAAGCTTTCTTT.

The rearrangement joins TRBV9 to TRBJ2-5; 10 bases match TRBD2. The CDR3 is 15 residues long. Germline lookup yields CDR1 SGDLS and CDR2 YYNGEE. V lost 0 bases to trimming and J lost 5 bases; unmatched junction nucleotides: 4. The CDR3 loop is CASSVDSGRWETQYF. The CDR3, as DNA: TGTGCCAGCAGCGTAGATAGCGGGAGGTGGGAGACCCAGTACTTC.

The chain recombines TRBV4-1 with TRBJ1-2; D not resolved. V was pared by 4 bases and J by 8 bases, with 17 bases between. Germline V CDR1 and CDR2: MGHRA, YSYEKL. The CDR3 contains 14 residues. This CDR3 reads CASSRTYYPGGYTF. CDR3 nucleotide sequence: TGCGCCAGCAGCCGTACCTACTACCCTGGGGGCTACACCTTC.

By sample share, this clone is medium-sized (0.01 to 0.1%). The V and J genes are TRBV18 and TRBJ2-1; the D is unclear. The CDR3 loop spans 15 amino acids. V was clipped by 5 bases and J by 0 bases, with 11 bases between them. The germline CDR1 and CDR2 sequences are KGHSH and LQKENI. CDR3 protein: CASSATGYSYNEQFF. CDR3 nucleotide sequence: TGTGCCAGCTCAGCTACGGGTTACTCCTACAATGAGCAGTTCTTC.

The V call is TRBV27, the J call TRBJ1-1; the D is unclear. Germline V gene lookup returns CDR1 MNHEY and CDR2 SMNVEV (reference sequence). The CDR3 sequence is 15 residues long. V was trimmed by 3 bases and J by 1 base, leaving 12 bases between them. The CDR3 nucleotides are TGTGCCAGCAGTTTGTTGCCCCGGGAGAACACTGAAGCTTTCTTT. As protein: CASSLLPRENTEAFF.

The V and J genes are TRBV29-1 and TRBJ2-6; no definite D call. Germline V gives CDR1 SQVTM, CDR2 ANQGSEA. The V and J ends lost 3 bases and 0 bases respectively, with 6 bases between them. This CDR3 comprises 14 residues. The CDR3 reads CSVELISGANVLTF. In DNA form, the CDR3 reads TGCAGCGTTGAGTTAATCTCTGGGGCCAACGTCCTGACTTTC.

The chain joins TRBV5-1 to TRBJ2-5, with D possibly matching TRBD2 (5 bases). CDR3 length: 15 amino acids. Germline V lookup: CDR1 SGHRS, CDR2 YFSETQ. Trimming took off 4 bases at V and 4 bases at J, with 17 bases between the two ends. The CDR3 here is CASSRLNGRGETQYF. The CDR3, as DNA: TGCGCCAGCAGCCGTCTGAATGGGAGAGGAGAGACCCAGTACTTC. Combining the CDR3 with reference TRBV5-1 and TRBJ2-5 gives the whole variable domain KAGVTQTPRYLIKTRGQQVTLSCSPISGHRSVSWYQQTPGQGLQFLFEYFSETQRNKGNFPGRFSGRQFSNSRSEMNVSTLELGDSALYLCASSRLNGRGETQYFGPGTRLLVL.

The chain couples TRBV6-1 to TRBJ2-7; perhaps TRBD1 as D (7 bases). V was trimmed by 5 bases and J by 3 bases, leaving 14 bases between them. Germline V gene data show CDR1 as MNHNS and CDR2 as SASEGT. The CDR3 has 14 amino acids. The CDR3 nucleotides are TGTGCCAGCAGTTGGACAGGAGGGATCTACGAGCAGTACTTC. Translated: CASSWTGGIYEQYF.

The chain uses TRBV29-1 and TRBJ1-2; D is uncertain. Germline CDR1 is SQVTM and CDR2 is ANQGSEA. CDR3 length: 13 residues. Trimming shortened V by 3 bases and J by 4 bases, and 12 bases separated the two germline ends. The CDR3 coding sequence is TGCAGCGTTGATGGGGAGGGCCCCTATGGCTACACCTTC. Its protein product is CSVDGEGPYGYTF.

J is TRBJ2-7 and V is TRBV7-2; no firm D call. The V end was cut by 4 bases, the J end by 2 bases, with 12 bases between. The CDR3 has 14 residues. CDR1 and CDR2 from the germline V gene are SGHTA and FQGNSA. Written as DNA, the CDR3 is TGTGCCAGCAGCTCACCGGGTTCACCCTACGAGCAGTACTTC. This gives the protein CASSSPGSPYEQYF.

The chain is built from TRBV4-2 and TRBJ2-5; tentative D call: TRBD2 (5 bases). V shed 1 base and J shed 2 bases, with 11 bases lying between them. Looked up from germline, CDR1 is LGHNA and CDR2 is YNFKEQ. The CDR3 runs 15 residues. The CDR3 sequence is CASSQAGSRQETQYF. The CDR3 bases are TGTGCCAGCAGCCAAGCGGGGAGTCGGCAAGAGACCCAGTACTTC.

J is TRBJ2-7 and V is TRBV29-1; 10 nucleotides line up with TRBD2. This CDR3 contains 15 residues. Germline V gene lookup returns CDR1 SQVTM and CDR2 ANQGSEA. V gave up 2 bases and J gave up 4 bases; unmatched junction bases: 8. In nucleotides, the CDR3 is TGCAGCGTTGAAAAGGGGAATAGCGGGAGGTACGAGCAGTACTTC. Translating gives CSVEKGNSGRYEQYF.

The genes are TRBV2 and TRBJ1-1, with a possible D match to TRBD1 (5 bases). CDR3 size: 14 residues. Germline V lookup: CDR1 SNHLY, CDR2 FYNNEI. Trimming removed 7 bases from V and 7 bases from J, with 19 bases in between. In DNA, the CDR3 is TGTGCCAGCACTCTTCTTCAGGGATCCTTTGAAGCTTTCTTT. Translating gives CASTLLQGSFEAFF.

The chain carries TRBV2 and TRBJ2-7; 8 nucleotides align to TRBD2. Trimming cost V 6 bases and J 4 bases; bases outside gene matches: 11. Germline CDR1 is SNHLY and CDR2 is FYNNEI. The CDR3 loop spans 15 amino acids. CDR3 coding DNA: TGTGCCAGCAGGGTAGAAGCGGGAGTTATGTACGAGCAGTACTTC. Its protein product is CASRVEAGVMYEQYF.

V is TRBV7-9 and J is TRBJ1-2; 8 positions match TRBD1. Germline V gene data show CDR1 as SEHNR and CDR2 as FQNEAQ (reference sequence). The V and J ends lost 5 bases and 2 bases, in that order; junction bases with no gene match: 7. CDR3 size: 15 residues. The CDR3 protein is CASSPWTGQNYGYTF. As DNA, the CDR3 is TGTGCCAGCAGCCCCTGGACAGGGCAAAACTATGGCTACACCTTC.